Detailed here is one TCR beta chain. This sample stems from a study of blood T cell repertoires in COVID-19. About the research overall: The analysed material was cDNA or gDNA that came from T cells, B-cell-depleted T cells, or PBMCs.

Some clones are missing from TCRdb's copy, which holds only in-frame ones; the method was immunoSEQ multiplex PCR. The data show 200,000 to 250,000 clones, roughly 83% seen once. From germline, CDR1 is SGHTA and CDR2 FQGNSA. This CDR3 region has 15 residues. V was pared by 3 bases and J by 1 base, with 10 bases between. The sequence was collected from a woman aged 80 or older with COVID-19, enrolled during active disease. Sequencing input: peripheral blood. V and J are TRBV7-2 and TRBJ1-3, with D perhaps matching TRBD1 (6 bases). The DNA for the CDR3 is TGTGCCAGCAGCTTTGGGACATTGTCTGGAAACACCATATATTTT. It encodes CASSFGTLSGNTIYF.